Following are 26 T cell receptor beta chains from one sample sequenced in a study of blood T cell repertoires in COVID-19 (dated by TCRdb to 2018 to 2021). Library preparation was by the immunoSEQ multiplex PCR assay. TCRdb limited this immuneACCESS table to in-frame rearrangements with V and J called. A share of clones is missing; checked studies link under half to unresolved V genes, and the rest is unexplained. Within this sample are some 220,000 clones, with approximately 80% of them counted one time only. Roughly 13% of the sample is taken by the ten largest. The sequencing input was peripheral blood. These receptor sequences come from a human donor in a cohort sampled during active COVID-19.

The chain carries TRBV3-1 (or the pseudogene TRBV3-2) and TRBJ2-5; D gene unclear. Trimming shortened V by 4 bases and J by 7 bases, and 7 bases separated the two germline ends. This CDR3 spans 11 amino acids. Germline CDR1 and CDR2: LGHDT and YNNKEL (reference sequence). The CDR3 is CASSLSWTQYF. The CDR3 nucleotides read TGTGCCAGCAGCCTCTCGTGGACCCAGTACTTC.

V usage is TRBV2 and J usage is TRBJ1-2; no clear D. The germline V gene encodes CDR1 SNHLY and CDR2 FYNNEI. The ends were cut back, 3 bases at V and 4 bases at J, with 12 bases in the middle. The CDR3 loop spans 14 amino acids. Here the CDR3 reads CASSDSGPPYGYTF. CDR3 sequence (DNA): TGTGCCAGCAGTGACTCGGGTCCCCCCTATGGCTACACCTTC.

The chain uses TRBV18 and TRBJ1-2, with no clear D. V was shortened by 2 bases and J by 0 bases, with 10 bases between the two germline ends. The CDR3 runs to 15 residues. CDR1 is KGHSH, CDR2 LQKENI, per germline. CDR3 amino acids: CASSPGQLPNYGYTF. In DNA, the CDR3 is TGTGCCAGCTCACCAGGGCAGCTACCTAACTATGGCTACACCTTC.

The V gene is TRBV3-1 (or the pseudogene TRBV3-2), the J gene TRBJ1-2; possibly TRBD1 for D (6 bases). Germline V lookup: CDR1 LGHDT, CDR2 YNNKEL (reference sequence). This CDR3 comprises 13 residues. The ends were cut back, 4 bases at V and 7 bases at J, with 13 bases in the middle. In nucleotides, the CDR3 is TGTGCCAGCAGCCCCTCCGGACAGCGTGGCTACACCTTC. Amino acids: CASSPSGQRGYTF.

The rearrangement joins TRBV18 to TRBJ2-5; 7 nucleotides agree with TRBD2. The CDR3 sequence is 17 residues long. V was clipped by 0 bases and J by 5 bases; unmatched bases: 12. Looked up from germline, CDR1 is KGHSH and CDR2 is LQKENI. CDR3 loop: CASSPPGSSGGGETQYF. The CDR3 DNA sequence: TGTGCCAGCTCACCACCGGGGTCTAGCGGAGGAGGGGAGACCCAGTACTTC.

V and J are TRBV18 and TRBJ2-1; 8 positions agree with TRBD2. Trimming at V came to 3 bases and at J to 7 bases, leaving 8 bases not matched to a gene. From germline, CDR1 is KGHSH and CDR2 LQKENI. The CDR3 has 15 amino acids. The DNA for the CDR3 is TGTGCCAGCTCACCCCTTGCTAGCGGGTCTAATGAGCAGTTCTTC. This gives the protein CASSPLASGSNEQFF.

The chain is built from TRBV5-4 and TRBJ1-3, with a tentative D call TRBD1 (5 bases). Germline V gives CDR1 SGHNT, CDR2 YYREEE (reference sequence). The CDR3 length is 16 residues. The germline V and J ends were trimmed by 4 bases and 0 bases, with 14 bases remaining between them. The chain's CDR3 is CASSIIGGFSGNTIYF. Written as DNA, the CDR3 is TGTGCCAGCAGCATTATCGGGGGGTTCTCTGGAAACACCATATATTTT.

The chain carries TRBV21-1 and TRBJ2-3; the DNA was not used to check the table's D call, TRBD2. TRBV21-1 constitutes a pseudogene. The CDR3 totals 20 residues. CDR3 in DNA: TGTGCCAGCAGCAAAAGGTTAGAACTAGCGGGGGAGCATTGCACAGATACGCAGTATTTT. Translation gives CASSKRLELAGEHCTDTQYF.

The chain uses TRBV6-6 and TRBJ2-2, with D perhaps matching TRBD2 (6 bases). The CDR3 runs to 16 residues. Trimming took off 5 bases at V and 5 bases at J, with 18 bases between the two ends. Germline CDR1 and CDR2: MNHNY and SVGAGI (reference sequence). The CDR3 reads CASSPRPGDLTGELFF. The DNA for the CDR3 is TGTGCCAGCAGTCCCCGCCCGGGGGACTTAACCGGGGAGCTGTTTTTT.

The chain uses TRBV9 and TRBJ2-7, with 9 bases aligning to TRBD1. The CDR3 runs to 13 residues. Trimming at V came to 0 bases and at J to 6 bases, leaving 1 base not matched to a gene. Germline V gene lookup returns CDR1 SGDLS and CDR2 YYNGEE. In DNA, the CDR3 is TGTGCCAGCAGCGTAGGGACAGGGGCCGAGCAGTACTTC. Its translation is CASSVGTGAEQYF.

The V call is TRBV3-1 (or the pseudogene TRBV3-2), the J call TRBJ1-5; perhaps TRBD1 as D (5 bases). Germline CDR1 is LGHDT and CDR2 is YNNKEL (reference sequence). Trimming pared 4 bases from V and 6 bases from J, leaving 10 bases between. The CDR3 length is 13 residues. CDR3 protein: CASSLKGAQPQHF. The CDR3 nucleotides are TGTGCCAGCAGCCTCAAAGGGGCTCAGCCCCAGCATTTT.

The chain links TRBV7-9 to TRBJ2-1; 7 bases agree with TRBD2. Trimming took 6 bases from V and 0 from J; bases not matched to a gene: 5. The germline V gene has CDR1 SEHNR and CDR2 FQNEAQ (reference sequence). This CDR3 region has 15 residues. CDR3: CASSRAGNSYNEQFF. The CDR3 DNA sequence: TGTGCCAGCAGTAGAGCGGGGAACTCCTACAATGAGCAGTTCTTC.

The rearrangement joins TRBV9 to TRBJ1-2, with D perhaps matching TRBD1 (6 bases). With 4 bases removed from V and 6 bases from J, the gap between germline ends came to 10 bases. CDR3 length: 12 amino acids. CDR1 is SGDLS, CDR2 YYNGEE, per germline. CDR3 amino acids: CASSFAGDGYTF. CDR3 nucleotide sequence: TGTGCCAGCAGCTTCGCAGGGGATGGCTACACCTTC. Together with reference TRBV9 and TRBJ1-2, the CDR3 gives the full variable domain: DSGVTQTPKHLITATGQRVTLRCSPRSGDLSVYWYQQSLDQGLQFLIQYYNGEERAKGNILERFSAQQFPDLHSELNLSSLELGDSALYFCASSFAGDGYTFGSGTRLTVV.

This chain joins TRBV16 and TRBJ1-1, with a possible D match to TRBD1 (5 bases). V was shortened by 0 bases and J by 0 bases, with 8 bases between the two germline ends. Germline-derived CDR1 and CDR2 are KGHSY and FQNENV. The CDR3 covers 15 residues. For the CDR3, the DNA is TGTGCCAGCAGCCAATCAGGACAATTGAACACTGAAGCTTTCTTT. It encodes CASSQSGQLNTEAFF.

This rearrangement joins TRBV27 to TRBJ1-2; maybe TRBD1 (6 bases). Between the trimmed V and J ends, which lost 3 bases and 6 bases, there was a span of 11 bases. Germline V gene sequence: CDR1 MNHEY, CDR2 SMNVEV (reference sequence). This CDR3 spans 13 amino acids. CDR3 sequence: CASSFPQGNGYTF. The DNA of the CDR3 is TGTGCCAGCAGTTTTCCACAGGGAAATGGCTACACCTTC.

This clone was detected once. The V gene is TRBV25-1, the J gene TRBJ2-3; 7 nucleotides match TRBD2. The germline gives CDR1 MGHDK, CDR2 SYGVNS. V shed 5 bases and J 2 bases; nucleotides not matched to a gene: 7. The CDR3 is 15 residues long. CDR3 DNA: TGTGCCAGCAGTCACCGGGGGGTCGTCACAGATACGCAGTATTTT. It codes for CASSHRGVVTDTQYF.

This chain uses TRBV19 with TRBJ2-1, with D tentatively TRBD2 (5 bases). This CDR3 contains 13 residues. CDR1 and CDR2 (germline): LNHDA, SQIVND (reference sequence). V shed 6 bases and J shed 3 bases, with 9 bases lying between them. The DNA of the CDR3 is TGTGCCAGTAGATTCCGGGACTACAATGAGCAGTTCTTC. This sequence encodes CASRFRDYNEQFF.

This clone was recorded a few times. The J gene is TRBJ2-1, the V gene TRBV5-1; 14 nucleotides align to TRBD2. CDR3 size: 15 residues. The germline CDR1 and CDR2 sequences are SGHRS and YFSETQ. V dropped 5 bases and J dropped 7; count of bases not matched to a gene: 5. CDR3 nucleotides: TGCGCCAGCAGGAGCGGACTAGCGGGAGGTAATGAGCAGTTCTTC. It translates to CASRSGLAGGNEQFF.

The chain recombines TRBV18 with TRBJ2-7; 7 bases match TRBD1. The CDR3 runs to 16 residues. V was clipped by 1 base and J by 1 base; unmatched bases: 7. Germline assignment: CDR1 KGHSH and CDR2 LQKENI. CDR3 loop: CASSPLGQVPSYEQYF. CDR3 coding DNA: TGTGCCAGCTCACCACTCGGACAGGTCCCTTCCTACGAGCAGTACTTC.

V usage is TRBV5-8 and J usage is TRBJ2-7; the match to TRBD1 covers 7 bases. V shed 2 bases and J 6 bases; nucleotides not matched to a gene: 11. Germline assignment: CDR1 SGHTS and CDR2 YDEGEE. This CDR3 spans 15 amino acids. CDR3 region: CASSFAGTAQREQYF. CDR3 sequence (DNA): TGTGCCAGCAGCTTTGCCGGGACAGCTCAACGCGAGCAGTACTTC.

The gene calls are TRBV30 and TRBJ1-4; the D is unclear. Trimming cost V 0 bases and J 6 bases, with 8 bases left between them. The V gene's germline CDR1 is GTSNPN and CDR2 SVGIG (reference sequence). This CDR3 has 13 amino acids. CDR3: CAWSVSGYEKLFF. CDR3 DNA: TGTGCCTGGAGTGTTAGCGGGTATGAAAAACTGTTTTTT.

The chain uses TRBV28 and TRBJ2-5; D unclear. There are 15 residues in the CDR3. V was clipped by 6 bases and J by 5 bases, with 19 bases between them. The germline CDR1 and CDR2 sequences are MDHEN and SYDVKM. As DNA, the CDR3 is TGTGCCAGCAGCTCACCCGAGGCTAGGAAGGAGACCCAGTACTTC. It yields the protein CASSSPEARKETQYF.

This clone was detected many times. This rearrangement joins TRBV5-4 to TRBJ1-1; tentative D call: TRBD1 (6 bases). The CDR3 sequence is 15 residues long. Germline CDR1 is SGHNT and CDR2 is YYREEE (reference sequence). The V end was cut by 3 bases, the J end by 3 bases, with 15 bases between. The CDR3 DNA reads TGTGCCAGCAGCTCACAGGGAAGGGCGCACACTGAAGCTTTCTTT. This gives the protein CASSSQGRAHTEAFF.

DNA for the CDR3: TGTGCCAGCAGCTTAGCGCCCCCGCGGGAGCAGTACTTC. Encoded protein: CASSLAPPREQYF. The chain couples TRBV7-8 to TRBJ2-7; no reliable D call. Trimming left V 0 bases short and J 7 bases short, with 10 bases between. The germline gives CDR1 SGHVS, CDR2 FQNEAQ. This CDR3 is 13 amino acids long.

The V and J genes are TRBV12-3 or TRBV12-4 and TRBJ1-2; 7 nucleotides align to TRBD1. V lost 6 bases, J lost 6 bases, and 7 bases stayed unmatched. The CDR3 totals 13 residues. The CDR3 DNA reads as TGTGCCAGCAGCCGTACAGGGGCCAATGGCTACACCTTC. Its protein is CASSRTGANGYTF.

The chain carries TRBV30 and TRBJ1-5; D possibly corresponds to TRBD1 (6 bases). The CDR3 spans 14 residues. Germline CDR1 reads GTSNPN; CDR2 reads SVGIG (reference sequence). Trimming removed 3 bases at V and 2 bases at J, with 11 bases between. This chain's CDR3 is CAWRDRQGNQPQHF. CDR3 bases: TGTGCCTGGAGAGATAGACAGGGCAATCAGCCCCAGCATTTT.